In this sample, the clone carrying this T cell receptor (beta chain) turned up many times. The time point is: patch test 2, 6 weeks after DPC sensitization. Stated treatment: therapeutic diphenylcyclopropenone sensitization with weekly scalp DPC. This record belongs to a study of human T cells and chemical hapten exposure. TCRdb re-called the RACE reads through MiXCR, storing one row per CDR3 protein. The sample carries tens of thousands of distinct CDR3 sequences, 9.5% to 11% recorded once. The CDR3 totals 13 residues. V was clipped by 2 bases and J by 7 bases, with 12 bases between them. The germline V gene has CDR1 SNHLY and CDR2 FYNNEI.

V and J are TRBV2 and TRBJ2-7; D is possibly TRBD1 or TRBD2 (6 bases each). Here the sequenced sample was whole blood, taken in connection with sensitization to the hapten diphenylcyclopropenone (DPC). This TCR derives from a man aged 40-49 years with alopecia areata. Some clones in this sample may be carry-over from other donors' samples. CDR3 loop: CASSENRAGEQYF. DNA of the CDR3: TGTGCCAGCAGTGAAAACAGGGCGGGGGAGCAGTACTTC.